This T cell receptor beta chain came from a study of T cell repertoires in cytomegalovirus infection. Many counts were recorded for this clonotype. Using its own MiXCR run on the reads, TCRdb lists one record per CDR3 protein. The table records 560,000 or so distinct CDR3 sequences, about 15% of them present only once. Trimming pared 1 base from V and 8 bases from J, leaving 17 bases between. This CDR3 region has 15 residues. Germline CDR1 reads SGHTA; CDR2 reads FQGNSA. This TCR derives from a human donor in good health (CMV status not recorded). Some clones in this sample may be carry-over from other donors' samples. Sequencing input: CD8+ T cells from PBMCs. V is TRBV7-2 and J is TRBJ1-2; no firm D call. The CDR3, as DNA: TGTGCCAGCAGCTTAGTCATGTCCAGCCAGGAGGGCTACACCTTC. Protein: CASSLVMSSQEGYTF.